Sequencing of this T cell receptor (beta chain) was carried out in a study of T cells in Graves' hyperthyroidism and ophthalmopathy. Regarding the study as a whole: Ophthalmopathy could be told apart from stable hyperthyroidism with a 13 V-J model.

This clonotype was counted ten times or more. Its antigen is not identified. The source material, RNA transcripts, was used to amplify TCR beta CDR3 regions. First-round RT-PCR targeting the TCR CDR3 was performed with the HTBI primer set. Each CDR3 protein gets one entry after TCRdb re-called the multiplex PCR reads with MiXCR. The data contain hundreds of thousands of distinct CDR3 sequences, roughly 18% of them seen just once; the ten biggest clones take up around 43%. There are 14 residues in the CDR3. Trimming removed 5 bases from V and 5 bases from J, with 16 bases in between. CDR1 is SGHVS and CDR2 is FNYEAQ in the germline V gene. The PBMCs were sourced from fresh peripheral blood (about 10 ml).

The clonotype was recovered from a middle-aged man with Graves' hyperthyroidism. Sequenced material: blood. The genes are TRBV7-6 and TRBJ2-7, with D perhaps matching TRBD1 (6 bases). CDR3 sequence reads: CASSPPQGYHEQYF. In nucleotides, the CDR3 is TGTGCCAGCAGCCCACCACAGGGTTACCACGAGCAGTACTTC.